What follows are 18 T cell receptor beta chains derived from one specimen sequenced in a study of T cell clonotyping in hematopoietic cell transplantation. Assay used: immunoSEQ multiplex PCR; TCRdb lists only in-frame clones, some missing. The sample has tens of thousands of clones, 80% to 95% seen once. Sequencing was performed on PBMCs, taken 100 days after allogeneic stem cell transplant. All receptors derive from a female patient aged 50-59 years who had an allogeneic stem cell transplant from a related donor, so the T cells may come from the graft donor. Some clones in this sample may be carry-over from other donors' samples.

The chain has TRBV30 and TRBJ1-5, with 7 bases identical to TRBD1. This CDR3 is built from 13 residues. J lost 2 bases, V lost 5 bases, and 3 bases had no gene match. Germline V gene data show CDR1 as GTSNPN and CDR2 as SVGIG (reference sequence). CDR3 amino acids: CAWDRAGNQPQHF. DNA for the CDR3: TGTGCCTGGGACAGGGCCGGCAATCAGCCCCAGCATTTT.

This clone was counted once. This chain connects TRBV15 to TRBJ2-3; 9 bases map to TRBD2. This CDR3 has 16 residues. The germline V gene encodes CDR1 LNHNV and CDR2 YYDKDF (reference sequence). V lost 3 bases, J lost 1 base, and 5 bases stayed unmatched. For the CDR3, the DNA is TGTGCCACCAGCAGGGGCGCTAGCGGGGGCACAGATACGCAGTATTTT. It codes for CATSRGASGGTDTQYF.

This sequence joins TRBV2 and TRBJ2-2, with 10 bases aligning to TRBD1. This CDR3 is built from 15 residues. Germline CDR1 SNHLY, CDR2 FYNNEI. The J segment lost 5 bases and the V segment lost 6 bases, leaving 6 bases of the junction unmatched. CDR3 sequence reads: CASSSGQGRTGELFF. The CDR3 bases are TGTGCCAGCAGCTCGGGACAGGGGCGAACCGGGGAGCTGTTTTTT.

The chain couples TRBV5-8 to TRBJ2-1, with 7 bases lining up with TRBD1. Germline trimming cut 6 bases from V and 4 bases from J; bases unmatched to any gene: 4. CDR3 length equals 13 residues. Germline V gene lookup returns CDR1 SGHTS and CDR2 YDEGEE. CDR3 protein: CASNRDRYNEQFF. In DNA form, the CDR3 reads TGTGCCAGCAACCGGGACAGATACAATGAGCAGTTCTTC.

As DNA, the CDR3 is TGTGCCAGCAGCCTACAGGGGGAGGATCAGCCCCAGCATTTT. Encoded protein: CASSLQGEDQPQHF. V and J are TRBV4-2 and TRBJ1-5; 8 nucleotides align to TRBD1. With V trimmed by 4 bases and J by 5 bases, 4 bases remained unmatched. In germline, CDR1 is LGHNA, CDR2 YNFKEQ. The CDR3 length is 14 residues.

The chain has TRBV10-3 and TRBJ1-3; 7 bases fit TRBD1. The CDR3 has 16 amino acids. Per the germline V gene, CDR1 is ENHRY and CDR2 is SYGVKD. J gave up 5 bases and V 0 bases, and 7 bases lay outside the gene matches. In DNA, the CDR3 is TGTGCCATCAGTGAGTCCGGACAGGCGACCAGAAACACCATATATTTT. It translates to CAISESGQATRNTIYF.

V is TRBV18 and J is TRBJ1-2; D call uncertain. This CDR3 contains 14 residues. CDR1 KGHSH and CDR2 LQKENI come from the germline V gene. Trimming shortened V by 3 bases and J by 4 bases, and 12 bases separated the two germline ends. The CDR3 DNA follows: TGTGCCAGCTCACCCAAGGATTCTCTCTATGGCTACACCTTC. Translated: CASSPKDSLYGYTF. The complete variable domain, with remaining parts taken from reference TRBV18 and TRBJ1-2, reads NAGVMQNPRHLVRRRGQEARLRCSPMKGHSHVYWYRQLPEEGLKFMVYLQKENIIDESGMPKERFSAEFPKEGPSILRIQQVVRGDSAAYFCASSPKDSLYGYTFGSGTRLTVV.

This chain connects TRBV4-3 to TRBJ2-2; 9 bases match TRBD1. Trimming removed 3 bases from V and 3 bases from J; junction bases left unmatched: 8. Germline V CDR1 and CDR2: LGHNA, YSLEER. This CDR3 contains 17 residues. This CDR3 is CASSQRGGQGHTGELFF. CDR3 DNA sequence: TGCGCCAGCAGCCAGAGGGGGGGACAGGGTCACACCGGGGAGCTGTTTTTT.

Written as DNA, the CDR3 is TGCGCCAGCAGCCCCGGACAGGAGTACAATGAGCAGTTCTTC. It translates to CASSPGQEYNEQFF. The chain employs TRBV5-1 and TRBJ2-1, with TRBD1 matching 7 bases. CDR3 length: 14 residues. The V gene end was trimmed by 4 bases and the J gene end by 4 bases; junction bases not matched to a gene: 5. Germline CDR1 is SGHRS and CDR2 is YFSETQ.

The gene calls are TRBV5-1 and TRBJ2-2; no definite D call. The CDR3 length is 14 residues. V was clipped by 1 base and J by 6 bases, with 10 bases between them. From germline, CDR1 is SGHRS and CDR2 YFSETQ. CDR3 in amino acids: CASSLRPSSGELFF. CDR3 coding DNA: TGCGCCAGCAGCTTGAGGCCCTCTTCCGGGGAGCTGTTTTTT.

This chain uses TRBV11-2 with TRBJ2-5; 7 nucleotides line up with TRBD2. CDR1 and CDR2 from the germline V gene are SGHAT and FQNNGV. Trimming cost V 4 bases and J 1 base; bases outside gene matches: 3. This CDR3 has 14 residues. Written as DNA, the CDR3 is TGTGCCAGCAGCTCATGGACTAGCCAAGAGACCCAGTACTTC. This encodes CASSSWTSQETQYF.

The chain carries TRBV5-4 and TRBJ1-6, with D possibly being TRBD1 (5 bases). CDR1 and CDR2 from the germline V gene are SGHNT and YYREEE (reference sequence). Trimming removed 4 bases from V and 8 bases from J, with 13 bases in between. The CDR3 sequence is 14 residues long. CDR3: CASSPSDSYSPLHF. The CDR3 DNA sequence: TGTGCCAGCAGCCCCTCAGACAGCTATTCACCCCTCCACTTT.

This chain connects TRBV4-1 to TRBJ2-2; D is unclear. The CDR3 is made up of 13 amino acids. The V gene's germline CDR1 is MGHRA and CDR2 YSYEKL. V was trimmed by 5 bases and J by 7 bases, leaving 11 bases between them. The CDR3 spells CASSSPYGGELFF. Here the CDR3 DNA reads TGCGCCAGCAGCTCCCCGTACGGCGGGGAGCTGTTTTTT.

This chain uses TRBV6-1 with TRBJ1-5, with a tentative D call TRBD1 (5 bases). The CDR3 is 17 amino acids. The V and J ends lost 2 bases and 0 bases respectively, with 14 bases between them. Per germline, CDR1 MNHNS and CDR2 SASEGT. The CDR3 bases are TGTGCCAGCAGTGAACGCGCAGGGATCTATAGCAATCAGCCCCAGCATTTT. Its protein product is CASSERAGIYSNQPQHF.

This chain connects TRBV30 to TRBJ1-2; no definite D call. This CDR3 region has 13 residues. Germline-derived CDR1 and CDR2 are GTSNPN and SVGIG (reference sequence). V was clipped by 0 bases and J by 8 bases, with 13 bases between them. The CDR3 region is CAWSVRSPKGYTF. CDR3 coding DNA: TGTGCCTGGAGTGTACGCAGTCCAAAGGGCTACACCTTC. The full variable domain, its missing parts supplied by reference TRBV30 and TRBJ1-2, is SQTIHQWPATLVQPVGSPLSLECTVEGTSNPNLYWYRQAAGRGLQLLFYSVGIGQISSEVPQNLSASRPQDRQFILSSKKLLLSDSGFYLCAWSVRSPKGYTFGSGTRLTVV.

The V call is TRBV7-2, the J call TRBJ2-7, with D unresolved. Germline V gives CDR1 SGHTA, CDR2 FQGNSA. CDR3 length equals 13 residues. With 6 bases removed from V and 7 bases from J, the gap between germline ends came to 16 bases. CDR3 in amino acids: CASSLDPSQEQYF. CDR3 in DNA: TGTGCCAGCAGTCTAGACCCATCCCAGGAGCAGTACTTC.

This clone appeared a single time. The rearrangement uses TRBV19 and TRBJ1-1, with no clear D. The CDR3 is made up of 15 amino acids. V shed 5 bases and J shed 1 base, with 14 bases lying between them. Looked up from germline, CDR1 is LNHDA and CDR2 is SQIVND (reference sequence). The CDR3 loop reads CASSPHQPGNTEAFF. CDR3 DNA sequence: TGTGCCAGTAGTCCCCACCAACCGGGGAACACTGAAGCTTTCTTT. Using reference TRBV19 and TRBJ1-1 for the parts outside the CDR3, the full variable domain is DGGITQSPKYLFRKEGQNVTLSCEQNLNHDAMYWYRQDPGQGLRLIYYSQIVNDFQKGDIAEGYSVSREKKESFPLTVTSAQKNPTAFYLCASSPHQPGNTEAFFGQGTRLTVV.

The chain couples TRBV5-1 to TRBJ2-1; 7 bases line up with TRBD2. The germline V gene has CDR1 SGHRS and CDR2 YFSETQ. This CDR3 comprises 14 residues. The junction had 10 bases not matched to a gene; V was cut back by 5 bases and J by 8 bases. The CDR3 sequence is CASSVIQGGYEQFF. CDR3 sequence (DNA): TGCGCCAGCAGTGTGATTCAGGGAGGGTATGAGCAGTTCTTC.